This entry lists 32 T cell receptor beta chains sequenced from one sample in a study of CD4+ T cells in melanoma. Profiled with immunoSEQ multiplex PCR; TCRdb holds only in-frame clones, not every one. The repertoire includes more than 20,000 clones, around 80% of them detected once, and about 8.8% sits in the top ten. The receptors derive from a human donor with melanoma.

The chain employs TRBV6-1 and TRBJ1-4, with 8 positions matching TRBD1. CDR1 MNHNS and CDR2 SASEGT come from the germline V gene. J lost 8 bases, V lost 6 bases, and 8 bases had no gene match. The CDR3 runs 14 residues. CDR3 nucleotide sequence: TGTGCCAGCAGCCTCAGGGGGCTAGTAGAAAAACTGTTTTTT. Its translation is CASSLRGLVEKLFF.

The chain recombines TRBV19 with TRBJ1-2; 8 bases align to TRBD1. This CDR3 is built from 19 residues. Germline CDR1 and CDR2: LNHDA and SQIVND (reference sequence). J lost 4 bases, V lost 5 bases, and 21 bases had no gene match. CDR3 region: CASSFKTGTGILPPYGYTF. As DNA, the CDR3 is TGTGCCAGTAGTTTTAAAACCGGGACAGGCATCCTACCCCCCTATGGCTACACCTTC.

The chain uses TRBV5-1 and TRBJ2-2; D ambiguous. This CDR3 contains 12 residues. Trimming stripped 4 bases from V and 4 bases from J, with 5 bases between. Germline V CDR1 and CDR2: SGHRS, YFSETQ. The CDR3 DNA reads TGCGCCAGCAGCCTTTTCACCGGGGAGCTGTTTTTT. Translation gives CASSLFTGELFF.

This sequence joins TRBV4-1 and TRBJ2-5, with 9 bases aligning to TRBD1. CDR1 and CDR2 from the germline V gene are MGHRA and YSYEKL. This CDR3 spans 15 amino acids. V gave up 4 bases and J gave up 2 bases; unmatched junction bases: 5. The CDR3 nucleotides are TGCGCCAGCAGCCGCCCAGGGACAGGGCAAGAGACCCAGTACTTC. Translation: CASSRPGTGQETQYF.

This chain links TRBV11-2 with TRBJ2-7; a weak D match, TRBD1 (6 bases). The ends were cut back, 3 bases at V and 4 bases at J, with 10 bases in the middle. In germline, CDR1 is SGHAT, CDR2 FQNNGV. CDR3 length equals 13 residues. CDR3 nucleotide sequence: TGTGCCAGCAGCTTGGGGGCCGAGTACGAGCAGTACTTC. It codes for CASSLGAEYEQYF.

This clone was seen a single time. This rearrangement joins TRBV5-1 to TRBJ2-7; the D gene is possibly TRBD2 (6 bases). Germline CDR1 reads SGHRS; CDR2 reads YFSETQ. The CDR3 has 14 residues. The V end was cut by 4 bases, the J end by 8 bases, with 19 bases between. Here the CDR3 DNA reads TGCGCCAGCAGCCCGGGGAGGACACAGTGGAAGCAGTACTTC. Translation: CASSPGRTQWKQYF.

The rearrangement joins TRBV6-5 to TRBJ2-1; TRBD2 might be the D (6 bases). The V end was cut by 2 bases, the J end by 6 bases, with 11 bases between. The CDR3 runs to 14 residues. Germline V gene lookup returns CDR1 MNHEY and CDR2 SVGAGI. CDR3 DNA sequence: TGTGCCAGCAGTTACGGCGGGGTTTCCAATGAGCAGTTCTTC. It encodes CASSYGGVSNEQFF.

The chain combines TRBV5-1 with TRBJ2-1, with 8 bases fitting TRBD1. Germline loops: CDR1 SGHRS, CDR2 YFSETQ. The CDR3 has 16 amino acids. The trim removed 1 base at V and 6 bases at J, leaving 9 bases unmatched. The CDR3 loop reads CASSLLSGQGGNEQFF. Written as DNA, the CDR3 is TGCGCCAGCAGCTTGTTGTCCGGACAGGGTGGCAATGAGCAGTTCTTC.

The rearrangement links TRBV27 to TRBJ1-5; 7 nucleotides match TRBD1. The trim removed 6 bases at V and 2 bases at J, leaving 7 bases unmatched. This CDR3 has 15 amino acids. Germline V gene sequence: CDR1 MNHEY, CDR2 SMNVEV (reference sequence). Here the CDR3 DNA reads TGTGCCAGCAGGGGCAGTACAGGGGGCAATCAGCCCCAGCATTTT. Protein sequence: CASRGSTGGNQPQHF.

The genes are TRBV9 and TRBJ2-3, with TRBD2 as a possible D gene (6 bases). Germline CDR1 and CDR2: SGDLS and YYNGEE. The CDR3 length is 16 residues. The V end was cut by 0 bases, the J end by 4 bases, with 15 bases between. The DNA for the CDR3 is TGTGCCAGCAGCGTAGCTTCTGGGGGGATCGCAGATACGCAGTATTTT. This codes for CASSVASGGIADTQYF.

The gene calls are TRBV6-5 and TRBJ1-2; possibly TRBD1 for D (6 bases). Between the trimmed V and J ends, which lost 2 bases and 8 bases, there was a span of 9 bases. Germline assignment: CDR1 MNHEY and CDR2 SVGAGI. The CDR3 sequence is 12 residues long. The CDR3 sequence: CASSYGGRGYTF. The CDR3 bases are TGTGCCAGCAGTTACGGGGGGCGAGGCTACACCTTC.

By frequency in the sample, this clone is medium-sized (0.01 to 0.1%). This chain joins TRBV15 and TRBJ1-4; TRBD1 agrees at 8 bases. In germline, CDR1 is LNHNV, CDR2 YYDKDF (reference sequence). J gave up 6 bases and V 1 base, and 4 bases lay outside the gene matches. CDR3 length equals 15 residues. CDR3 nucleotides: TGTGCCACCAGCAGAGTAACAGGGGGTTATGAAAAACTGTTTTTT. Encoded protein: CATSRVTGGYEKLFF.

V and J are TRBV2 and TRBJ2-7, with D tentatively TRBD2 (6 bases). V dropped 4 bases and J dropped 6 bases, with 13 bases sitting between them. This CDR3 has 13 residues. Per the germline V gene, CDR1 is SNHLY and CDR2 is FYNNEI. In DNA, the CDR3 is TGTGCCAGCAGTGCAAGACTAGGTTCCGAGCAGTACTTC. This translates into CASSARLGSEQYF.

In regard to this clone: Other DNA sequences in this specimen translate into the identical CDR3. The J gene is TRBJ2-2, the V gene TRBV2; D unclear. The CDR3 is made up of 11 amino acids. Germline V lookup: CDR1 SNHLY, CDR2 FYNNEI. Trimming stripped 6 bases from V and 5 bases from J, with 4 bases between. The CDR3 DNA follows: TGTGCCAGCAGAGGGACCGGGGAGCTGTTTTTT. This sequence encodes CASRGTGELFF.

Concerning this clone: One end of the junction fails to match germline, which may point to a read error. The chain links TRBV30 to TRBJ2-1; 7 bases are a match to TRBD2. The CDR3 sequence is 13 residues long. CDR1 is GTSNPN and CDR2 is SVGIG in the germline V gene (reference sequence). CDR3 sequence reads: CAWSYDPGTKLLF. CDR3 DNA: TGTGCCTGGAGTTACGACCCCGGGACTAAGTTGCTCTTC.

This rearrangement joins TRBV6-1 to TRBJ2-3; 9 bases agree with TRBD2. Losses at the gene ends were 6 bases for V and 2 bases for J; bases not matched to a gene: 6. CDR1 and CDR2 (germline): MNHNS, SASEGT. This CDR3 is 15 amino acids long. The CDR3 here is CASRVSGGPTDTQYF. CDR3 DNA: TGTGCCAGCAGGGTTAGCGGGGGCCCCACAGATACGCAGTATTTT.

This chain joins TRBV25-1 and TRBJ2-5, with 11 bases aligning to TRBD1. Germline-derived CDR1 and CDR2 are MGHDK and SYGVNS. J was trimmed by 5 bases and V by 4 bases; bases with no gene match: 6. The CDR3 sequence is 15 residues long. The DNA for the CDR3 is TGTGCCAGCAGTGCGGACAGGGGGCGATCGGAGACCCAGTACTTC. Protein sequence: CASSADRGRSETQYF.

The gene calls are TRBV7-8 and TRBJ1-2; D gene uncertain. Trimming took 5 bases from V and 3 from J, leaving 10 bases between them. The CDR3 has 13 residues. From germline, CDR1 is SGHVS and CDR2 FQNEAQ. CDR3 DNA sequence: TGTGCCAGCAGCCGGAGTGACTACTATGGCTACACCTTC. Amino acids: CASSRSDYYGYTF.

The chain uses TRBV2 and TRBJ1-1; D is uncertain. This CDR3 has 11 residues. Germline CDR1 and CDR2: SNHLY and FYNNEI. Deletions cut 5 bases from V and 1 base from J, with 2 bases between. In DNA, the CDR3 is TGTGCCAGCAGTTCGAACACTGAAGCTTTCTTT. As protein: CASSSNTEAFF.

This chain connects TRBV29-1 to TRBJ2-3; D gene unclear. There are 14 residues in the CDR3. Germline values: CDR1 SQVTM, CDR2 ANQGSEA. Trimming shortened V by 2 bases and J by 9 bases, and 18 bases separated the two germline ends. For the CDR3, the DNA is TGCAGCGTTGAAAGCAGCGTCGCGCTAAGGACGCAGTATTTT. It is translated as CSVESSVALRTQYF.

The gene calls are TRBV13 and TRBJ2-2, with 7 bases fitting TRBD2. V gave up 0 bases and J gave up 1 base; unmatched junction bases: 8. CDR1 and CDR2 (germline): PRHDT, FYEKMQ (reference sequence). The CDR3 loop spans 18 amino acids. CDR3 protein: CASSLGPAGGWNTGELFF. DNA of the CDR3: TGTGCCAGCAGCTTAGGCCCCGCCGGGGGGTGGAACACCGGGGAGCTGTTTTTT.

The chain uses TRBV4-1 and TRBJ2-3; 9 nucleotides line up with TRBD2. Trimming at V came to 3 bases and at J to 0 bases, leaving 4 bases not matched to a gene. The CDR3 runs to 16 residues. CDR1 MGHRA and CDR2 YSYEKL come from the germline V gene. CDR3 nucleotide sequence: TGCGCCAGCAGCCAGGCGACTAGCGGAAGCACAGATACGCAGTATTTT. As protein: CASSQATSGSTDTQYF.

DNA of the CDR3: TGCGCCAGCAGCCAAGGTAGCTTAAGGGCACTGGCTGGGGCCAACGTCCTGACTTTC. Its translation: CASSQGSLRALAGANVLTF. The chain carries TRBV4-1 and TRBJ2-6; no clear D gene. The CDR3 has 19 amino acids. CDR1 is MGHRA and CDR2 is YSYEKL in the germline V gene. V gave up 1 base and J gave up 2 bases, with 18 bases separating them.

The chain couples TRBV27 to TRBJ2-1; 9 nucleotides match TRBD1. Germline V lookup: CDR1 MNHEY, CDR2 SMNVEV (reference sequence). CDR3 length: 15 residues. J was trimmed by 9 bases and V by 5 bases; bases with no gene match: 11. CDR3 sequence (DNA): TGTGCCAGCAGTATCTGGACAGGGGCTCCAGGTGAGCAGTTCTTC. It is translated as CASSIWTGAPGEQFF.

This sequence joins TRBV11-3 and TRBJ2-1; TRBD1 matches at 10 bases. CDR1 is SGHNT, CDR2 YENEEA, per germline. Losses at the gene ends were 0 bases for V and 1 base for J; bases not matched to a gene: 3. The CDR3 totals 17 residues. CDR3 sequence: CASSLEGTGVSYNEQFF. The CDR3 DNA reads as TGTGCCAGCAGCTTAGAGGGGACAGGGGTTTCCTACAATGAGCAGTTCTTC.

V usage is TRBV6-5 and J usage is TRBJ2-7; TRBD1 might be the D (5 bases). V lost 0 bases and J 4 bases, leaving 13 bases between the germline ends. CDR1 and CDR2 (germline): MNHEY, SVGAGI. The CDR3 runs 15 residues. The CDR3 nucleotides read TGTGCCAGCAGTTACTCAGGGGCAGGTCGGTACGAGCAGTACTTC. Residues: CASSYSGAGRYEQYF.

This clone was detected only once. The V gene is TRBV5-4, the J gene TRBJ1-6; D is undetermined. The CDR3 contains 15 residues. V was shortened by 4 bases and J by 10 bases, with 18 bases between the two germline ends. Germline CDR1 reads SGHNT; CDR2 reads YYREEE (reference sequence). CDR3 sequence reads: CASSPAVTALSPLHF. The DNA of the CDR3 is TGTGCCAGCAGCCCAGCAGTGACCGCGCTCTCACCCCTCCACTTT.

This sequence joins TRBV19 and TRBJ1-5; 7 positions match TRBD1. The CDR3 runs 16 residues. Germline trimming cut 7 bases from V and 5 bases from J; bases unmatched to any gene: 14. Germline values: CDR1 LNHDA, CDR2 SQIVND (reference sequence). In DNA form, the CDR3 reads TGTGCCAGTACCGCAGAGGGGGCAGCGCGCGATCAGCCCCAGCATTTT. Encoded protein: CASTAEGAARDQPQHF.

The chain has TRBV2 and TRBJ1-6, with a weak D call TRBD1 (6 bases). This CDR3 comprises 16 residues. The germline V and J ends were trimmed by 7 bases and 0 bases, with 13 bases remaining between them. The germline gives CDR1 SNHLY, CDR2 FYNNEI. The CDR3 DNA reads as TGTGCCAGCAAGGACAGAACAAGCTCCTATAATTCACCCCTCCACTTT. Translation gives CASKDRTSSYNSPLHF.

This clone has a handful of counts. The rearrangement links TRBV14 to TRBJ1-1; D is possibly TRBD1 (5 bases). From germline, CDR1 is SGHDN and CDR2 FVKESK. Trimming stripped 1 base from V and 11 bases from J, with 14 bases between. The CDR3 contains 13 residues. This CDR3 is CASSQGLGGTAFF. Here the CDR3 DNA reads TGTGCCAGCAGCCAAGGATTGGGGGGTACTGCTTTCTTT.

V is TRBV7-3 and J is TRBJ2-5, with D perhaps TRBD2 (6 bases). This CDR3 region has 13 residues. Deletions cut 3 bases from V and 4 bases from J, with 9 bases between. Germline V CDR1 and CDR2: SGHTA, FQGTGA. The CDR3 DNA reads as TGTGCCAGCAGCTTCGCGGGGACAGAGACCCAGTACTTC. Protein product: CASSFAGTETQYF.

The V and J genes are TRBV30 and TRBJ1-1; D not certain. The CDR3 runs 13 residues. Per the germline V gene, CDR1 is GTSNPN and CDR2 is SVGIG (reference sequence). The V gene lost 3 bases and the J gene lost 0 bases, with 8 bases spanning the gap. The CDR3 spells CAWSEGLNTEAFF. In nucleotides, the CDR3 is TGTGCCTGGAGCGAAGGGCTGAACACTGAAGCTTTCTTT.